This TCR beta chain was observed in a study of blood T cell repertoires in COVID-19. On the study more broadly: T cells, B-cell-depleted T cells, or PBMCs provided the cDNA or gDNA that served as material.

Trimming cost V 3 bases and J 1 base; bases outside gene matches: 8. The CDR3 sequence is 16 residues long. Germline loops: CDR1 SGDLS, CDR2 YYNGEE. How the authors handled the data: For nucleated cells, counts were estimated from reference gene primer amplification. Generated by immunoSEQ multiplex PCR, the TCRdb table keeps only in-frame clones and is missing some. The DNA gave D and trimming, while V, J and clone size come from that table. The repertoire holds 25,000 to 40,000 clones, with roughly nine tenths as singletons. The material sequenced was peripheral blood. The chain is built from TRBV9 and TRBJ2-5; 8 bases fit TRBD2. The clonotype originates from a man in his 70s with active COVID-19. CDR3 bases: TGTGCCAGCAGCGAGAGACGGGAGGGCTTCCAAGAGACCCAGTACTTC. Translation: CASSERREGFQETQYF.